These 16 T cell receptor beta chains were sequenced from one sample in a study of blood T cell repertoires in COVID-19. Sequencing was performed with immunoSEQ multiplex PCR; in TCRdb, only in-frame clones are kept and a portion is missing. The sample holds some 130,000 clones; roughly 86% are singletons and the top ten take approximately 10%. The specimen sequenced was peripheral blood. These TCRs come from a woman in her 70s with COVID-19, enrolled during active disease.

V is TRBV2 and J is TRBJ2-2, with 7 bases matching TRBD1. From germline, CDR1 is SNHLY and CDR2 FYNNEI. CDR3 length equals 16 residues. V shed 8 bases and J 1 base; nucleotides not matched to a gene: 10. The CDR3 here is CASADRPHRNTGELFF. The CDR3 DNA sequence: TGTGCCAGCGCGGACAGGCCTCACCGGAACACCGGGGAGCTGTTTTTT. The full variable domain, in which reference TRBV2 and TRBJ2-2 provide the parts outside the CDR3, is EPEVTQTPSHQVTQMGQEVILRCVPISNHLYFYWYRQILGQKVEFLVSFYNNEISEKSEIFDDQFSVERPDGSNFTLKIRSTKLEDSAMYFCASADRPHRNTGELFFGEGSRLTVL.

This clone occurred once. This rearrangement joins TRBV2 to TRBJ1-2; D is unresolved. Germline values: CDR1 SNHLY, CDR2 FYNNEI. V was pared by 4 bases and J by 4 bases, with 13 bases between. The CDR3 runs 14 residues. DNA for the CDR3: TGTGCCAGCAGTGCCGGGGTCATTAGCTATGGCTACACCTTC. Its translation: CASSAGVISYGYTF.

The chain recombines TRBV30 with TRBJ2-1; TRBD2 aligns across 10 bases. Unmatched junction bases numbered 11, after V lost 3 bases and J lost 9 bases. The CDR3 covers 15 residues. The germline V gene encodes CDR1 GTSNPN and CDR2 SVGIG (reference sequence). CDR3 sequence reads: CAWSLVSGGVSEQFF. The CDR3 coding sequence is TGTGCCTGGAGCCTTGTGAGCGGGGGGGTGAGTGAGCAGTTCTTC.

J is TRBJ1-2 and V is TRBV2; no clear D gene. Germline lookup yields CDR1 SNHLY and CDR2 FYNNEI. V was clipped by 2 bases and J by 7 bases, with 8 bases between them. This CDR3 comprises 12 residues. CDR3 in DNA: TGTGCCAGCAGTGAATGGCTTATTGGCTACACCTTC. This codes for CASSEWLIGYTF.

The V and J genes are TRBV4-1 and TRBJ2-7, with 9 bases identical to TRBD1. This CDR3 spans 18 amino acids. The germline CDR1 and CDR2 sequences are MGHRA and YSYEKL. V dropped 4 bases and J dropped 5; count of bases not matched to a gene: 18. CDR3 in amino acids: CASSRSLSGQGVSNEQYF. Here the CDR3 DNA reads TGCGCCAGCAGCCGATCTCTGTCGGGACAGGGCGTGAGCAACGAGCAGTACTTC.

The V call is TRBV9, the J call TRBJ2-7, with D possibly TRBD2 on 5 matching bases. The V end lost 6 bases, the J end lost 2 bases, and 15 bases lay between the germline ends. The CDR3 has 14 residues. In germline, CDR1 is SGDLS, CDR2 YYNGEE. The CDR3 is CASTPGSSAYEQYF. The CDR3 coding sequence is TGTGCCAGCACCCCGGGGAGCTCAGCCTACGAGCAGTACTTC. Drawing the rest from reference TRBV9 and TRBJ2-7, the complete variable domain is DSGVTQTPKHLITATGQRVTLRCSPRSGDLSVYWYQQSLDQGLQFLIQYYNGEERAKGNILERFSAQQFPDLHSELNLSSLELGDSALYFCASTPGSSAYEQYFGPGTRLTVT.

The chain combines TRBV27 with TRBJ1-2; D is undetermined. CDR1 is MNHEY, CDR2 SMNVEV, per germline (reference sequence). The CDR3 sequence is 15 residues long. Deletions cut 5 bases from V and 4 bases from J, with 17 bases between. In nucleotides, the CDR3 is TGTGCCAGCAGTCCTACCCCCCCCACGGTCTATGGCTACACCTTC. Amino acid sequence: CASSPTPPTVYGYTF.

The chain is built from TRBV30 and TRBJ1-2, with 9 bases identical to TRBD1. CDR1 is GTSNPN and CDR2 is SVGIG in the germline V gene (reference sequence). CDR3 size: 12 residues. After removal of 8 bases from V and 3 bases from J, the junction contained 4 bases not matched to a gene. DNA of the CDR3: TGTGCCAGCCGACAGGGGGACTATGGCTACACCTTC. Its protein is CASRQGDYGYTF.

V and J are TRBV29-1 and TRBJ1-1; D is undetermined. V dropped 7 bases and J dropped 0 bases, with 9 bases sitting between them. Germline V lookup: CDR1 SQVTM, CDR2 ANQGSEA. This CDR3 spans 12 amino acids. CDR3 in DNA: TGCAGCGCCGGTACAGTGAACACTGAAGCTTTCTTT. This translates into CSAGTVNTEAFF. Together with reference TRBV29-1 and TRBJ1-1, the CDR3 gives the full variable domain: SAVISQKPSRDICQRGTSLTIQCQVDSQVTMMFWYRQQPGQSLTLIATANQGSEATYESGFVIDKFPISRPNLTFSTLTVSNMSPEDSSIYLCSAGTVNTEAFFGQGTRLTVV.

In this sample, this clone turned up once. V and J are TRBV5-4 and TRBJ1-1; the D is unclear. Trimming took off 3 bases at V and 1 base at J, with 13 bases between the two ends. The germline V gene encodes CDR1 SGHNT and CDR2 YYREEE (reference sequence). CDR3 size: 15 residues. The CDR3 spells CASSSPLNRNTEAFF. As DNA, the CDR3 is TGTGCCAGCAGCTCGCCCCTGAACAGGAACACTGAAGCTTTCTTT.

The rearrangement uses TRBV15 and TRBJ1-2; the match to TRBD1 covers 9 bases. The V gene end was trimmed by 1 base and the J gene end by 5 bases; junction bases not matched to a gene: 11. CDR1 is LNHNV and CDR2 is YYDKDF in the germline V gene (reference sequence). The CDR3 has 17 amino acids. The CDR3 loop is CATSRAGTGKALYGYTF. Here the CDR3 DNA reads TGTGCCACCAGCAGAGCCGGGACAGGGAAGGCTTTGTATGGCTACACCTTC. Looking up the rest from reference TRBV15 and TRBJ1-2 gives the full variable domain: DAMVIQNPRYQVTQFGKPVTLSCSQTLNHNVMYWYQQKSSQAPKLLFHYYDKDFNNEADTPDNFQSRRPNTSFCFLDIRSPGLGDTAMYLCATSRAGTGKALYGYTFGSGTRLTVV.

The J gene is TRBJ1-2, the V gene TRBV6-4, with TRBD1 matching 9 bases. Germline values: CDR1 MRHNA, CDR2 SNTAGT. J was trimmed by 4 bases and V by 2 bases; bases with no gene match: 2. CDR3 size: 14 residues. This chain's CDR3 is CASSDKTGGYGYTF. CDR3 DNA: TGTGCCAGCAGTGACAAGACAGGGGGCTATGGCTACACCTTC.

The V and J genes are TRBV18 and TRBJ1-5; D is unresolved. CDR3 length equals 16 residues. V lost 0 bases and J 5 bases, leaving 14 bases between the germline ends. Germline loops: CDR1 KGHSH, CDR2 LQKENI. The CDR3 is CASSPPLAPGDQPQHF. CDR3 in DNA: TGTGCCAGCTCACCACCATTAGCCCCTGGAGATCAGCCCCAGCATTTT.

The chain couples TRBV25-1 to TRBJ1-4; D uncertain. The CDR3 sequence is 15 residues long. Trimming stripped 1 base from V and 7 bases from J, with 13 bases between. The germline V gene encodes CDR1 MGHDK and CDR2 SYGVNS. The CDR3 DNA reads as TGTGCCAGCAGTGAATGGGAGGCGGGAGGTGAAAAACTGTTTTTT. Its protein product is CASSEWEAGGEKLFF.

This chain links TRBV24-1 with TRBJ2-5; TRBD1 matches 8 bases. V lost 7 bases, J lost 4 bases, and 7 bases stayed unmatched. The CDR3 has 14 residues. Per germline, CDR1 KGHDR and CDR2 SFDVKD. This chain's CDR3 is CATRSTGGGETQYF. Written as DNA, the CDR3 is TGTGCCACCAGGTCCACAGGGGGAGGAGAGACCCAGTACTTC.

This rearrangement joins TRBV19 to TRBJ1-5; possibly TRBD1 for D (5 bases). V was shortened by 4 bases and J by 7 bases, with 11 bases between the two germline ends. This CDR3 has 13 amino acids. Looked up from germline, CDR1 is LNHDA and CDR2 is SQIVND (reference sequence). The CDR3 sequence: CASSTAGQQPQHF. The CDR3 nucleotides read TGTGCCAGTAGTACGGCGGGGCAACAGCCCCAGCATTTT.